This T cell receptor beta chain came from a study of shared clonotypes between healthy human individuals. The wider study: Per donor, CD8 memory used one plate, CD8 naive used two, CD4 memory used three and CD4 naive used three.

The data were produced by immunoSEQ multiplex PCR, yet TCRdb's version contains in-frame clones alone and is incomplete. Found here are some 2,500,000 clones, 90% to 95% of them singletons; the top ten hold 0.36%. The CDR3 consists of 15 residues. Germline values: CDR1 WNHNN, CDR2 SYGVQD (reference sequence). Losses at the gene ends were 0 bases for V and 6 bases for J; bases not matched to a gene: 4. The clonotype originates from a man between 18 and 35 years old in good health. Some clones in this sample may be carry-over from other donors' samples. V and J are TRBV10-1 and TRBJ2-3, with 9 nucleotides matching TRBD2. The source material was naive CD4+ T cells from PBMCs. As to subset: CD45RA+ positively selected. CDR3 amino acids: CASSESGTSLDTQYF. The CDR3 DNA reads TGCGCCAGCAGTGAGTCCGGGACTAGCTTGGATACGCAGTATTTT.